Below, one TCR beta chain is given with its context. The data originate from a study of blood T cell repertoires in COVID-19. Study-wide context: T cells, B-cell-depleted T cells, or PBMCs provided the cDNA or gDNA that served as material.

Germline assignment: CDR1 MNHEY and CDR2 SMNVEV (reference sequence). This CDR3 contains 15 residues. Trimming cost V 5 bases and J 7 bases, with 20 bases left between them. How the authors handled the data: For nucleated cells, counts were estimated from reference gene primer amplification. TCRdb's copy holds only in-frame clones and misses some; the assay was immunoSEQ multiplex PCR. V, J and clone size reflect that table, while D and trimming were determined from the DNA. Of about 220,000 clones listed, 80% to 90% were seen once; the top ten hold around 2.5%. The sequenced material came from peripheral blood. The sequence was collected from a woman in her thirties or forties with active or convalescent COVID-19. The gene calls are TRBV27 and TRBJ1-2, with a tentative D call TRBD1 (5 bases). CDR3 amino acids: CASSAGSSPFGGYTF. CDR3 in DNA: TGTGCCAGCAGTGCAGGGTCGTCCCCATTTGGTGGCTACACCTTC.